The clone carrying this T cell receptor beta chain was found a few times. The CDR3 contains 16 residues. Between the trimmed V and J ends, which lost 3 bases and 7 bases, there was a span of 19 bases. The data derive from a study of identical twins. MiXCR was run by TCRdb on the 5' RACE reads, yielding one entry per CDR3 protein. The sample has roughly 720,000 distinct CDR3 sequences; roughly 18% are singletons. The data were also submitted as part of a second study, on T cells expressing NK-cell markers.

The TCR was taken from a woman between 18 and 29 years old in good health. Sequenced: PBMCs. This sequence joins TRBV12-3 or TRBV12-4 and TRBJ2-1, with D uncertain. CDR3 DNA: TGTGCCAGCAGTTTTTCACGACATTGGGGTGGTAATGAGCAGTTCTTC. This encodes CASSFSRHWGGNEQFF.